This TCR beta chain was obtained from a study of STAT5B mutations in CD4+ large granular lymphocyte leukemia. Study-level background: Healthy donors showed HLA-associated enrichment of the CDR3 'QG' motif. Broader study findings: Higher CD4+ than CD8+ T-LGLL clonality might reflect small sample size. TRBV06-family usage was enriched in top patient clones (8/27) versus controls (2/35).

This table comes from immunoSEQ multiplex PCR, and its TCRdb copy is limited to in-frame clones, with some not included. The sample lists tens of thousands of clones; roughly 76% were seen once. Trimming shortened V by 0 bases and J by 10 bases, and 9 bases separated the two germline ends. The CDR3 sequence is 13 residues long. Germline lookup yields CDR1 LGHNA and CDR2 YSLEER. Comments on this clone: What it binds is not known.

The chain combines TRBV4-3 with TRBJ1-4, with D possibly being TRBD1 (5 bases). The clonotype comes from a human donor in good health. The specimen was CD4+ T cells from blood buffy coats. The CDR3 loop reads CASSQDGGGKLFF. The CDR3 coding sequence is TGCGCCAGCAGCCAAGATGGGGGGGGAAAACTGTTTTTT.